This T cell receptor beta chain derives from a study of shared T cell receptors in the human thymus. This CDR3 has 14 amino acids. CDR1 is MNHNS, CDR2 SASEGT, per germline. The ends were cut back, 2 bases at V and 3 bases at J, with 11 bases in the middle. Measured with immunoSEQ multiplex PCR; TCRdb has only the in-frame clones, and not every one. Of roughly 660,000 clones in the sample, around nine tenths were seen once. The sample was also reused in another study, on human thymus T cells. In that study: Having surgery to correct congenital heart defects, healthy Finnish infants acted as the donors. In thymic and blood repertoires alike, V and J usage looked biased.

Source material: thymocytes. This chain connects TRBV6-1 to TRBJ2-7; tentative D call: TRBD1 (5 bases). The receptor was derived from a boy in the first two years of life with a congenital heart defect. CDR3 sequence reads: CASSERQPLYEQYF. In DNA, the CDR3 is TGTGCCAGCAGTGAAAGACAGCCTCTCTACGAGCAGTACTTC.